A single TCR beta chain is shown here with its context. Its antigen is not known. The CDR3 runs to 14 residues. CDR1 MNHEY and CDR2 SVGAGI come from the germline V gene. V gave up 11 bases and J gave up 8 bases, with 24 bases separating them. The source of the sample is a study of cytomegalovirus exposure and HLA in healthy donors. The wider study: Inside one of the first data releases sat tens of millions of unique TCRs taken from HLA-typed donors.

Primers for the PCR totalled 60 Vbeta and 13 Jbeta. Measured with immunoSEQ multiplex PCR; TCRdb has only the in-frame clones, and not every one. The sample shows 210,000 or so clones, 75% to 85% of them seen only once. Study conclusions and caveats: Associated with HLA alleles at 0.05 false discovery rate in a later analysis were 15,000 to 20,000 TCR beta sequences. Sequence variants that were highly shared formed a cluster that was likely a sequencing artifact. 87-base-pair reads could not separate some V segments, including TRBV6-2 and TRBV6-3.

The V call is TRBV6-5, the J call TRBJ1-2; the D gene is possibly TRBD1 (5 bases). Material: PBMCs. The sequence was obtained from a woman aged 55-69 years in good health and CMV-seropositive. CDR3 loop: CAASGGGIWRGYTF. The CDR3 region has the DNA TGTGCCGCCTCGGGGGGTGGGATTTGGAGGGGCTACACCTTC.